Listed below are T cell receptor beta chains from one sample, sequenced in a study of cytomegalovirus exposure and HLA in healthy donors. Profiling relied on immunoSEQ multiplex PCR, and the TCRdb table lists in-frame clones only, not all of them. This sample yields 140,000 to 150,000 clones, of which 75% to 90% are seen a single time; 2.5% to 3% belongs to the top ten. Sequencing used PBMCs. These TCRs come from a young woman in good health and CMV-seronegative. Both conserved end residues are part of each CDR3. A D gene is named only where the DNA matches it firmly. For some rows the clone size is stated as once, few or many, or as a class when expanded; others skip it.

>NA|TRBD1|TRBV30|TRBJ1-2
TGTGCCTGGAGTAAGGCAGGGGGCTATGGCTACACCTTC
CAWSKAGGYGYTF
>NA|TRBD2|TRBV7-3|TRBJ2-2
TGTGCCAGCAGCAGGGGACTAGCGGGAGTGGCCGGGGAGCTGTTTTTT
CASSRGLAGVAGELFF
>NA|TRBD1|TRBV19|TRBJ1-4
TGTGCCAGTACCTTAGGGGGTAGGGGGCGAGAAAAACTGTTTTTT
CASTLGGRGREKLFF
>NA|TRBD2|TRBV29-1|TRBJ2-5
TGCAGCGTTGTACTACCGGCGGGGGCCCAGTACTTC
CSVVLPAGAQYF
>NA|TRBD1|TRBV6-1|TRBJ1-4
TGTGCCAGCAGAAAGGAGACAGGGGATGAAAAACTGTTTTTT
CASRKETGDEKLFF
>NA|NA|TRBV6-1|TRBJ1-2
TGTGCCAGCAGTGCCAGGGTCTATGGCTACACCTTC
CASSARVYGYTF
>NA|NA|TRBV7-9|TRBJ1-2
TGTGCCAGCAGCCTCAACGGCGGCGGGGCAGCTAACTATGGCTACACCTTC
CASSLNGGGAANYGYTF
>NA|TRBD2|TRBV2|TRBJ2-1
TGTGCCAGCAGACGGACTAGCGGGAGTTATGAGCAGTTCTTC
CASRRTSGSYEQFF
>NA|NA|TRBV2|TRBJ1-5
TGTGCCAGCAGTGAATGTCGCGGATGTCAGCCCCAGCATTTT
CASSECRGCQPQHF
>NA|NA|TRBV7-2|TRBJ2-5
TGTGCCAGCAGCTACAGAGGCCCCCCGGGGCAAGAGACCCAGTACTTC
CASSYRGPPGQETQYF
>NA|TRBD1|TRBV11-2|TRBJ2-3
TGTGCCAGCAGCTTAACAGGGGGCCCGACAGATACGCAGTATTTT
CASSLTGGPTDTQYF
>NA|NA|TRBV11-3|TRBJ2-3
TGTGCCAGCAGCTCCAGAGGGACAGATACGCAGTATTTT
CASSSRGTDTQYF
>few|NA|TRBV19|TRBJ1-5
TGTGCCAGTAGTATATATAATCAGCCCCAGCATTTT
CASSIYNQPQHF
>NA|NA|TRBV7-3|TRBJ2-1
TGTGCCAGCAGCCCCCTGGGGAGCTACAATGAGCAGTTCTTC
CASSPLGSYNEQFF
>once|NA|TRBV7-9|TRBJ2-3
TGTGCCAGCAGCTTCGGTCCTGGAGATACGCAGTATTTT
CASSFGPGDTQYF
>few|NA|TRBV29-1|TRBJ1-2
TGCAGCGTTGAAGACGCCTCCGGGGGACTTGGCTATGGCTACACCTTC
CSVEDASGGLGYGYTF
>few|NA|TRBV2|TRBJ2-1
TGTGCCAGCGGAGGAATCTGGGGGGGGCACGGCAATGAGCAGTTCTTC
CASGGIWGGHGNEQFF
>NA|TRBD1|TRBV7-2|TRBJ2-3
TGTGCCAGCAGCCCGGACAGGGGGCATACAGATACGCAGTATTTT
CASSPDRGHTDTQYF
>NA|NA|TRBV5-1|TRBJ1-4
TGCGCCAGCAGCTTGGCCGGGGGAACAACTAATGAAAAACTGTTTTTT
CASSLAGGTTNEKLFF
>once|NA|TRBV27|TRBJ2-3
TGTGCCAGCAGTTGGTCAGTCGGGACAGATACGCAGTATTTT
CASSWSVGTDTQYF
>NA|NA|TRBV6-5|TRBJ1-1
TGTGCCAGCAGTGACGGAGTCTCTAAGACTGAAGCTTTCTTT
CASSDGVSKTEAFF
>NA|TRBD1|TRBV6-6|TRBJ1-2
TGTGCCAGCAGATATGGACAGGGGGCTAGTTTAGGCTACACCTTC
CASRYGQGASLGYTF
>NA|NA|TRBV6-1|TRBJ1-6
TGTGCCAGCAGTGAAACTTTGGGCAGATCCGCTTATAATTCACCCCTCCACTTT
CASSETLGRSAYNSPLHF
>NA|NA|TRBV18|TRBJ2-2
TGTGTCAGCTCACCGGGACTGACGGAGCTGTTTTTT
CVSSPGLTELFF
>NA|NA|TRBV5-5|TRBJ2-2
TGTGCCAGCAGCTTGGTCGGGAATTCCGGGGAGCTGTTTTTT
CASSLVGNSGELFF
>NA|TRBD1|TRBV7-6|TRBJ1-4
TGTGCCAGCAGCCGGGGGACAGTGTCTAATGAAAAACTGTTTTTT
CASSRGTVSNEKLFF
>once|NA|TRBV9|TRBJ1-1
TGTGCCAGCAGCTCGGGGACACTTTTGAACACTGAAGCTTTCTTT
CASSSGTLLNTEAFF
>NA|TRBD1|TRBV18|TRBJ1-4
TGTGCCAGCCCACCACGGGACAGGGGGCGTGAAAAACTGTTTTTT
CASPPRDRGREKLFF
>NA|NA|TRBV30|TRBJ1-3
TGTGCCTGGAGTGGCGTCGACAGAGCTTTAAAAGGAAACACCATATATTTT
CAWSGVDRALKGNTIYF
>NA|NA|TRBV19|TRBJ1-2
TGTGCCAGTAGTATAGCAGGGGATGGCTACACCTTC
CASSIAGDGYTF
>NA|TRBD1|TRBV19|TRBJ1-1
TGTGCCAGTCATAGGGGGCCGAACACTGAAGCTTTCTTT
CASHRGPNTEAFF
>NA|TRBD1|TRBV28|TRBJ1-5
TGTGCCAGCAGTTACACAGGGGTACGTGGTCAGCCCCAGCATTTT
CASSYTGVRGQPQHF
>NA|NA|TRBV7-7|TRBJ2-7
TGTGCCAGCAGCTTAAGTGTCAGGGCCGACGAGCAGTACTTC
CASSLSVRADEQYF
>NA|NA|TRBV2|TRBJ2-3
TGTGCCAGCAGGCGGGGTCCCTCCACAGATACGCAGTATTTT
CASRRGPSTDTQYF
>NA|NA|TRBV2|TRBJ2-2
TGTGCCAGCAGTGAACCTTTTCTAAACACCGGGGAGCTGTTTTTT
CASSEPFLNTGELFF
>once|NA|TRBV18|TRBJ2-2
TGTGCCAGCTCACCACCGGTAGGCGGCCCCGGGGAGCTGTTTTTT
CASSPPVGGPGELFF
>NA|TRBD1|TRBV12-5|TRBJ1-5
TGTGCTAGTGGTTTGGCCCCGGGACAGTCCAATCAGCCCCAGCATTTT
CASGLAPGQSNQPQHF
>NA|NA|TRBV7-9|TRBJ1-4
TGTGCCAGCAGCTTGACAGGTGAAAAACTGTTTTTT
CASSLTGEKLFF
>NA|TRBD2|TRBV2|TRBJ2-5
TGTGCCAGCAGTGAACAGACTAGCGGGAGCCCTCACTTC
CASSEQTSGSPHF
>NA|NA|TRBV6-1|TRBJ1-4
TGTGCCAGCAGTAGACAGTCTGCAACTAATGAAAAACTGTTTTTT
CASSRQSATNEKLFF
>NA|NA|TRBV5-6|TRBJ1-2
TGTGCCAGCAGCTTGATCGGGTATGGCTACACCTTC
CASSLIGYGYTF
>NA|NA|TRBV5-1|TRBJ2-3
TGCGCCAGCAGCTTCGACGAGGCAAATACGCAGTATTTT
CASSFDEANTQYF
>NA|NA|TRBV9|TRBJ1-2
TGTGCCAGCAGCTTTCTGACGGGACTTAACTATGGCTACACCTTC
CASSFLTGLNYGYTF
>NA|TRBD1|TRBV19|TRBJ2-7
TGTGCCAGTAGTTTATACGGGACAGGGGCTTACGAGCAGTACTTC
CASSLYGTGAYEQYF
>NA|NA|TRBV12-5|TRBJ2-5
TGTGCTAGTGGGGGAATTGGGGGGGCGGGGGAGACCCAGTACTTC
CASGGIGGAGETQYF
>NA|TRBD1|TRBV6-1|TRBJ2-7
TGTGCCAGCAGTTTGGGACAGAGAATCTCCGAGCAGTACTTC
CASSLGQRISEQYF
>NA|TRBD1|TRBV19|TRBJ2-7
TGTGCCAGTAGTATAGACATCTGGACAGGGGCTCACTTC
CASSIDIWTGAHF
>NA|TRBD2|TRBV10-3|TRBJ2-1
TGTGCCATCACCGCGGGGACTAGCGGGGAGGACTCCTACAATGAGCAGTTCTTC
CAITAGTSGEDSYNEQFF
>once|TRBD1|TRBV7-3|TRBJ2-3
TGTGCCAGCAGCTGGGACAGGGCGACAGATACGCAGTATTTT
CASSWDRATDTQYF
>NA|NA|TRBV9|TRBJ2-1
TGTGCCAGCAGCGTAGGGGGCCCAAGCTCCTACAATGAGCAGTTCTTC
CASSVGGPSSYNEQFF
>NA|TRBD2|TRBV2|TRBJ2-3
TGTGCCAGCAGCGACCCCGGGACTAGCGGAACAGATACGCAGTATTTT
CASSDPGTSGTDTQYF
>NA|NA|TRBV27|TRBJ2-5
TGTGCCAGCAGTTCGGGGGTCCAAGAGACCCAGTACTTC
CASSSGVQETQYF
>NA|NA|TRBV7-9|TRBJ1-1
TGTGCCAGCAGCTCCCGAGGGGGGGCCACTGAAGCTTTCTTT
CASSSRGGATEAFF
>once|TRBD2|TRBV28|TRBJ2-4
TGTGCCACCAGCGGGGCGGGAGGGGATTGGAACATTCAGTACTTC
CATSGAGGDWNIQYF
>NA|NA|TRBV18|TRBJ1-5
TGTGCCAGCTCACCACGGGGGGATAGCAATCAGCCCCAGCATTTT
CASSPRGDSNQPQHF
>NA|NA|TRBV21-1|TRBJ2-3
TGTGCCAGCAGCCCTCCGGAGGTCGGAGGCACAGATACGCAGTATTTT
CASSPPEVGGTDTQYF
>NA|TRBD1|TRBV4-2|TRBJ1-4
TGTGCCAGCAGCCTAGGCAGGGGGTATGAAAAACTGTTTTTT
CASSLGRGYEKLFF
>NA|TRBD1|TRBV6-6|TRBJ1-5
TGTGCCAGCAGCCGTACAGGGGGCAGCCAGCCCCAGCATTTT
CASSRTGGSQPQHF
>NA|TRBD1|TRBV7-2|TRBJ2-7
TGTGCCAGCAGCTTTGGGTTAGTAAGGACAGGGGGTTACGAGCAGTACTTC
CASSFGLVRTGGYEQYF